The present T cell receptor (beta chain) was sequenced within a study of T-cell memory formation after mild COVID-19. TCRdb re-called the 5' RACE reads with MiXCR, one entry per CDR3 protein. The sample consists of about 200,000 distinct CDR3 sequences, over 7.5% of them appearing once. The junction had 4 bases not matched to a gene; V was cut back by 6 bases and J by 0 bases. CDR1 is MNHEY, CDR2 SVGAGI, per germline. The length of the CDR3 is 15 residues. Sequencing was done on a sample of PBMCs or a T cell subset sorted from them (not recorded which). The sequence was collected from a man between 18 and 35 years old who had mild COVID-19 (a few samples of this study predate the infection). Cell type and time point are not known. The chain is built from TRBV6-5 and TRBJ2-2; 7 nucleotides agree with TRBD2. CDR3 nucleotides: TGTGCCAGCAGCCTGGGGGGGGCGAACACCGGGGAGCTGTTTTTT. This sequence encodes CASSLGGANTGELFF.